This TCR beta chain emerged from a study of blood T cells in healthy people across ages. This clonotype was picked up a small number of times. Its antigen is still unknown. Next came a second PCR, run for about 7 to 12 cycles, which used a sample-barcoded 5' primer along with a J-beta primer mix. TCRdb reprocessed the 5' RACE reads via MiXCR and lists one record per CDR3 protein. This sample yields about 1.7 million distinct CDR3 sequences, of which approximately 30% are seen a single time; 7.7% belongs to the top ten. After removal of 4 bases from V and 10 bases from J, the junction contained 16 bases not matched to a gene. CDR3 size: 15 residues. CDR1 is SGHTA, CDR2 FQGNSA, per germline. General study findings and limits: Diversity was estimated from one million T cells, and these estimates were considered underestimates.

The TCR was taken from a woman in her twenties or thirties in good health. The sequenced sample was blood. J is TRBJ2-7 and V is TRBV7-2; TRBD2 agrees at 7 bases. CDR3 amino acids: CASSSTSGLGSPQYF. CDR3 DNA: TGTGCCAGCAGCTCGACTAGTGGACTAGGTAGTCCCCAGTACTTC.